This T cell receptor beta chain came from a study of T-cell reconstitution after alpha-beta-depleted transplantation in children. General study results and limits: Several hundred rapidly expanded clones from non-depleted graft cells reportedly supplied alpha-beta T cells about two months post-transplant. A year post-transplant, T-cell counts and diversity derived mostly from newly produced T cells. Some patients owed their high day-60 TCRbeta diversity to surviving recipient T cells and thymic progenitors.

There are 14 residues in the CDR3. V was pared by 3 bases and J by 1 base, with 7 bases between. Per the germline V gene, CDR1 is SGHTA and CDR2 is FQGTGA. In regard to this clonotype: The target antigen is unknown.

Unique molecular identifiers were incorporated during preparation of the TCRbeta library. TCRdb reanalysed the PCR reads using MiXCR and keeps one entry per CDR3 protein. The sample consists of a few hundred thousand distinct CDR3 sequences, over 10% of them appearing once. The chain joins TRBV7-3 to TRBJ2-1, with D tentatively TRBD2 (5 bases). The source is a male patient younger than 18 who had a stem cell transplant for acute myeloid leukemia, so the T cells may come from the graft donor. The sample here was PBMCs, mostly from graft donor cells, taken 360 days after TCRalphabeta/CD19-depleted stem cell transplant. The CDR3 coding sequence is TGTGCCAGCAGCTTTAGCGATTCCTACAATGAGCAGTTCTTC. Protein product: CASSFSDSYNEQFF.